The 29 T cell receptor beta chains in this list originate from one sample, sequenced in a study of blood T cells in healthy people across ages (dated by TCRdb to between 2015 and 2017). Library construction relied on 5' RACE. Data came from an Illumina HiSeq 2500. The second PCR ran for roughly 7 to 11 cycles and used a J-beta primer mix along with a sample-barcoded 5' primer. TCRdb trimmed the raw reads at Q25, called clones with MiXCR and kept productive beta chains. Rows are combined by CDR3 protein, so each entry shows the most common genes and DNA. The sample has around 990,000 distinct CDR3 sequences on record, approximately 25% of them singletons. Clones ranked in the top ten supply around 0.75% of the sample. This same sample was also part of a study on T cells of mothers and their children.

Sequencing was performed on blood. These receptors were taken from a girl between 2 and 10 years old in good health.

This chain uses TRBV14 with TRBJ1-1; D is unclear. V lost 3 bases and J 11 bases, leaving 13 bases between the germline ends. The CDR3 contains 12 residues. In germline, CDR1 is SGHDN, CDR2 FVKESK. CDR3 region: CASSQPGFHAFF. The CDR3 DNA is TGTGCCAGCAGCCAGCCGGGTTTTCACGCTTTCTTT.

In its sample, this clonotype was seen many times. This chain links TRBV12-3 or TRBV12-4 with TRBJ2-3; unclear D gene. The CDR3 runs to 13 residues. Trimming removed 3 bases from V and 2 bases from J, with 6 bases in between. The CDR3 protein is CASSLANTDTQYF. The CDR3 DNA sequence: TGTGCCAGCAGTTTGGCTAACACAGATACGCAGTATTTT.

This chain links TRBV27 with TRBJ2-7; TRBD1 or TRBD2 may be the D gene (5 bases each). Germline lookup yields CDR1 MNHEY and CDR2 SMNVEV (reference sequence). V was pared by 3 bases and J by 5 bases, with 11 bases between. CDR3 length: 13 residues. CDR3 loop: CASSLRGSNEQYF. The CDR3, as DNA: TGTGCCAGCAGTTTGAGGGGCAGCAACGAGCAGTACTTC.

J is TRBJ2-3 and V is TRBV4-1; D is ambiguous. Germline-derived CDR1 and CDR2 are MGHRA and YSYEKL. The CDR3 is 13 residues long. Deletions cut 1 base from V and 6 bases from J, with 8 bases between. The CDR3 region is CASSQGSWDTQYF. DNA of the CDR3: TGCGCCAGCAGCCAAGGAAGTTGGGATACGCAGTATTTT.

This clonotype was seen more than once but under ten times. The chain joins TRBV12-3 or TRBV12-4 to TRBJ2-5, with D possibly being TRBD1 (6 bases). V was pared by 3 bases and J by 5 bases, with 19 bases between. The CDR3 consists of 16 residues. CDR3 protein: CASSFGTGRDGETQYF. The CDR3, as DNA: TGTGCCAGCAGTTTCGGTACAGGGCGAGACGGGGAGACCCAGTACTTC.

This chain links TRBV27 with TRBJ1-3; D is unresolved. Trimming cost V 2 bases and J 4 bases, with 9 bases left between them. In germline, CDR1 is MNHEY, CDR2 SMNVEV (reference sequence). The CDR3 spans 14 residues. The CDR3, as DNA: TGTGCCAGCAGTTTACTCCCCGGGGGAAACACCATATATTTT. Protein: CASSLLPGGNTIYF.

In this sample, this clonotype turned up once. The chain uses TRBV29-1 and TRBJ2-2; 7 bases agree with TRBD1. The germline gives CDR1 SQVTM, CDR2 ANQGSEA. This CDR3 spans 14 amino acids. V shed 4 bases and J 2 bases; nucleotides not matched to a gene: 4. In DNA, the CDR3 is TGCAGCGTTGTCCGGGACAGTAACACCGGGGAGCTGTTTTTT. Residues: CSVVRDSNTGELFF.

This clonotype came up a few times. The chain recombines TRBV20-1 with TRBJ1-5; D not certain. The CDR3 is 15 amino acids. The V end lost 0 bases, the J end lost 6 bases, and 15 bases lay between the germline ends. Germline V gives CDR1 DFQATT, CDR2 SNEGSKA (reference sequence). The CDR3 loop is CSARDQRHPGQPQHF. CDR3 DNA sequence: TGCAGTGCTAGAGATCAGCGACACCCGGGTCAGCCCCAGCATTTT.

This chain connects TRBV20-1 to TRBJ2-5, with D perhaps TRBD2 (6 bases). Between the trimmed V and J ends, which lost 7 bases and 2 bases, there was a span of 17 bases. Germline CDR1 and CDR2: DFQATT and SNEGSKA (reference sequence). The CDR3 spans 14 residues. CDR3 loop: CSGAPRRDQETQYF. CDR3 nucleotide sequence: TGCAGTGGCGCCCCTAGGCGGGATCAAGAGACCCAGTACTTC.

CDR3 amino acids: CSARDQGVEAFF. Here the CDR3 DNA reads TGCAGTGCTAGAGATCAGGGGGTTGAAGCTTTCTTT. The V gene is TRBV20-1, the J gene TRBJ1-1; 7 nucleotides align to TRBD1. The CDR3 is made up of 12 amino acids. Germline-derived CDR1 and CDR2 are DFQATT and SNEGSKA (reference sequence). The V segment lost 0 bases and the J segment 7 bases; nucleotides outside the gene matches: 2.

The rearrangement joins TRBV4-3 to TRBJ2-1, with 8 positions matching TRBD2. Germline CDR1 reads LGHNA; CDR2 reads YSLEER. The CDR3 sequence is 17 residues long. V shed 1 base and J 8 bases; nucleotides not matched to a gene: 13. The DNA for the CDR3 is TGCGCCAGCAGCCAAGGTGTCGGGGGGGGCCTGAGGGATGAGCAGTTCTTC. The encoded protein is CASSQGVGGGLRDEQFF.

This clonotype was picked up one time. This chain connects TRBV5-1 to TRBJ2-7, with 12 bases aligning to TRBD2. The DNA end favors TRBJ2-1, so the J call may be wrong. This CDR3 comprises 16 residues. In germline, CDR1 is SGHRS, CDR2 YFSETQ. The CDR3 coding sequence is TGCGCCAGCAGCTTGGAGACTAGCGGGAGAGAGAATGAGCAGTTCTTC. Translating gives CASSLETSGRENEQFF.

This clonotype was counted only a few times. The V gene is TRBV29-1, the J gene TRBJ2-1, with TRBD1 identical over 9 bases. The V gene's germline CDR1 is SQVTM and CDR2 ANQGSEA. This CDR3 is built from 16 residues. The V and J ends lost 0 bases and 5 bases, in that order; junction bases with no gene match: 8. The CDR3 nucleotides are TGCAGCGTTGAAGATCTACGGACAGGGGTCCACAATGAGCAGTTCTTC. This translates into CSVEDLRTGVHNEQFF.

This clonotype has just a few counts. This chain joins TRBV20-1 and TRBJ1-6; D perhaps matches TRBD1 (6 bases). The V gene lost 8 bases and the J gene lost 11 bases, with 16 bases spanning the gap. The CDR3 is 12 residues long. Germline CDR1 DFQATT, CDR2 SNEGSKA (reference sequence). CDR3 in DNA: TGCAGTTCCAAAACCGAGGGGGCACCCCTCCACTTT. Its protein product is CSSKTEGAPLHF.

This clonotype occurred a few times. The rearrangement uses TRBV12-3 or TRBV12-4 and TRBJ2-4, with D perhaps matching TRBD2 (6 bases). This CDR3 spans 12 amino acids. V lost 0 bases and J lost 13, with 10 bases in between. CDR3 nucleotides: TGTGCCAGCAGTTTAGCCGGGGGTTTACAGTACTTC. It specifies CASSLAGGLQYF.

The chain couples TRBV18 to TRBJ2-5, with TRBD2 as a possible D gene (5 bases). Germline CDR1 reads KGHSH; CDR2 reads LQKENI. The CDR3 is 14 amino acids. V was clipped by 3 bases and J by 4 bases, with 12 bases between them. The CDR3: CASSPAGGAETQYF. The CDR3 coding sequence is TGTGCCAGCTCACCCGCTGGAGGCGCAGAGACCCAGTACTTC.

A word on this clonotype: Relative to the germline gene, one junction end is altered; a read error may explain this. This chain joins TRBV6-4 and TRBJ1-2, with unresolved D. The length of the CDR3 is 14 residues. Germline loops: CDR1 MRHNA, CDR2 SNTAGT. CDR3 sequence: CACRRSPLSYGYTF. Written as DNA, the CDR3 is TGTGCCTGCAGGCGCTCACCGCTAAGTTATGGCTACACCTTC.

CDR3 protein: CASSLWLDTQYF. The CDR3 coding sequence is TGTGCCAGCAGCTTATGGCTAGATACGCAGTATTTT. This chain links TRBV7-8 with TRBJ2-3; no clear D gene. Trimming took off 2 bases at V and 5 bases at J, with 5 bases between the two ends. CDR3 length: 12 amino acids. Germline lookup yields CDR1 SGHVS and CDR2 FQNEAQ.

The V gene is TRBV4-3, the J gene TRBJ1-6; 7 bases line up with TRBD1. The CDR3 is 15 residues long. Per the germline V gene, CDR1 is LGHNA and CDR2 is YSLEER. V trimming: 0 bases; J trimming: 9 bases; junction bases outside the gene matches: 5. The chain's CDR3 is CASSQDAGGRSPLHF. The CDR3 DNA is TGCGCCAGCAGCCAAGACGCAGGGGGTCGTTCACCCCTCCACTTT.

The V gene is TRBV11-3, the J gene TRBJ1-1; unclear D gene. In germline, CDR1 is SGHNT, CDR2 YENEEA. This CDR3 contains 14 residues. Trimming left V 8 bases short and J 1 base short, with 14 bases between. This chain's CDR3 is CASGIGLKNTEAFF. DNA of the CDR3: TGTGCCAGCGGGATTGGACTTAAGAACACTGAAGCTTTCTTT.

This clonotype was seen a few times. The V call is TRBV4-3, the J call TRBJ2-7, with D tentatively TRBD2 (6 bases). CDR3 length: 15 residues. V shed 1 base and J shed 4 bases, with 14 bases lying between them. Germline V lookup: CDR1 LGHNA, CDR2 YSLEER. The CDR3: CASSQGPSTSYEQYF. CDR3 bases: TGCGCCAGCAGCCAAGGCCCCTCGACTAGTTACGAGCAGTACTTC.

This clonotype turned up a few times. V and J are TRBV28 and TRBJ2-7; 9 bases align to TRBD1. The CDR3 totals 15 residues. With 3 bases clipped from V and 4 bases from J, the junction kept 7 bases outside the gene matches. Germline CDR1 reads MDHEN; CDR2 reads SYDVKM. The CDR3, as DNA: TGTGCCAGCAGTTTTGGTGAACAGGGGGCTTACGAGCAGTACTTC. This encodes CASSFGEQGAYEQYF. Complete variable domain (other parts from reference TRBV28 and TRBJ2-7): DVKVTQSSRYLVKRTGEKVFLECVQDMDHENMFWYRQDPGLGLRLIYFSYDVKMKEKGDIPEGYSVSREKKERFSLILESASTNQTSMYLCASSFGEQGAYEQYFGPGTRLTVT.

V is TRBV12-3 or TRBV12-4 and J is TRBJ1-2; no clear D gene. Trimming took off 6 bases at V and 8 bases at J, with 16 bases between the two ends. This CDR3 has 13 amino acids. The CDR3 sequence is CASSPHQSGGYTF. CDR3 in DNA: TGTGCCAGCAGCCCTCATCAATCGGGGGGCTACACCTTC.

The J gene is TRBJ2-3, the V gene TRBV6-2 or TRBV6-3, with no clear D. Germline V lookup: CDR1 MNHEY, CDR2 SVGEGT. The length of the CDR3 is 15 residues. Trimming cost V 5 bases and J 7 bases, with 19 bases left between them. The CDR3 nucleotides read TGTGCCAGCAGTCCCCGTACGGAGAGTAGGAATACGCAGTATTTT. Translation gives CASSPRTESRNTQYF.

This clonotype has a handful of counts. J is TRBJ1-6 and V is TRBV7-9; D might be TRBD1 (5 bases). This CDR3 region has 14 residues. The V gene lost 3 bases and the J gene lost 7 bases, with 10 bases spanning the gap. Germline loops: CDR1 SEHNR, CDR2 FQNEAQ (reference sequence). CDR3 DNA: TGTGCCAGCAGCTTCGGGGGAATCAATTCACCCCTCCACTTT. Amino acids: CASSFGGINSPLHF.

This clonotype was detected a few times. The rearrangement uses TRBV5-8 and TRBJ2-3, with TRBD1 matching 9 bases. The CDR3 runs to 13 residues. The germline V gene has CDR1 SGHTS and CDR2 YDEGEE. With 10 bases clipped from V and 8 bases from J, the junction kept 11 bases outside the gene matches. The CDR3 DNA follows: TGTGCCGGGGCGGGGACAGGGAAGATTACGCAGTATTTT. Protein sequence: CAGAGTGKITQYF.

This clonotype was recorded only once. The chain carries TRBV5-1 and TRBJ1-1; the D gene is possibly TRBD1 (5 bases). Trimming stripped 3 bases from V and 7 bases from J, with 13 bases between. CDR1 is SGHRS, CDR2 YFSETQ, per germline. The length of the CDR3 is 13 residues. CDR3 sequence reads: CASSSPGALEAFF. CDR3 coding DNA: TGCGCCAGCAGCTCACCCGGGGCCCTTGAAGCTTTCTTT.

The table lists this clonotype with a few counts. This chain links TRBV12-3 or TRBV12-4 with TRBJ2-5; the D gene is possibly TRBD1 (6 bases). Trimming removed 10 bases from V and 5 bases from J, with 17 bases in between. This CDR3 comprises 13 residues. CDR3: CAIRGWGQETQYF. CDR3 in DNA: TGTGCCATCAGGGGATGGGGCCAGGAGACCCAGTACTTC.

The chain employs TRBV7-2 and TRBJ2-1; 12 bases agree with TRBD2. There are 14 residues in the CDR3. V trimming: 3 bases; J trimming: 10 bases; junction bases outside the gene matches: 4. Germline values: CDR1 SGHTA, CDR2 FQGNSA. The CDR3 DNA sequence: TGTGCCAGCAGCTTTCGACTAGCGGGAGCCGAGCAGTTCTTC. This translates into CASSFRLAGAEQFF.